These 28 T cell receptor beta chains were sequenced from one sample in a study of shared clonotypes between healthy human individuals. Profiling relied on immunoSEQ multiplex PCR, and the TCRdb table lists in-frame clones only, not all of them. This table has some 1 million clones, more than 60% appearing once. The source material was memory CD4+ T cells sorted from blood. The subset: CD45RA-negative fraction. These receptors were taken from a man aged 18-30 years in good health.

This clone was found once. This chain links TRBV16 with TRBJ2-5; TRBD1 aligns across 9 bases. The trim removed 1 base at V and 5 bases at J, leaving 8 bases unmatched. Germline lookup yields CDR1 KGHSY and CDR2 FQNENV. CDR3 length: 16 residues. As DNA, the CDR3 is TGTGCCAGCAGCCAATGGGGACAGGGAAGAAGGGAGACCCAGTACTTC. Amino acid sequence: CASSQWGQGRRETQYF.

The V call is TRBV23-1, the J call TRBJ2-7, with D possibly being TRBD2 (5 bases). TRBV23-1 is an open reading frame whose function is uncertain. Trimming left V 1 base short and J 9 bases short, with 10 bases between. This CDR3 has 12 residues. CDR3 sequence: CASSQFIAGQYF. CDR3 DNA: TGCGCCAGCAGTCAATTTATTGCGGGGCAGTACTTC.

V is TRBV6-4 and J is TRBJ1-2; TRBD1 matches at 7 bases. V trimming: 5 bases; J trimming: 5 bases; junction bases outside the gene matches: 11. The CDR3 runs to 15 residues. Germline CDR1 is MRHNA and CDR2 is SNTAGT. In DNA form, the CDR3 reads TGTGCCAGCAGTCAAGGGGGGGACAGCATTTATGGCTACACCTTC. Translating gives CASSQGGDSIYGYTF.

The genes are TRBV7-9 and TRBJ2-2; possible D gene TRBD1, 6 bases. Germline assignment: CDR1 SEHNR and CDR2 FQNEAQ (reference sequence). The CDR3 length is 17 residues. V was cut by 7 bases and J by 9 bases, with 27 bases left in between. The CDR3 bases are TGTGCCAGCAACCTGGACAGCTACCGATACCCCCCGCGGGAGCTGTTTTTT. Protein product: CASNLDSYRYPPRELFF.

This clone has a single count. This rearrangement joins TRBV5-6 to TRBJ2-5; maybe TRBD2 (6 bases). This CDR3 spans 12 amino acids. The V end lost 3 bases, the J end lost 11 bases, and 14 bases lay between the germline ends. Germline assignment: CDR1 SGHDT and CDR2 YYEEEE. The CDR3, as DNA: TGTGCCAGCAGCTCTTTCCCGGGGGAGCAGTACTTC. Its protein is CASSSFPGEQYF. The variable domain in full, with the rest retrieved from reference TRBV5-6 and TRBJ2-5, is DAGVTQSPTHLIKTRGQQVTLRCSPKSGHDTVSWYQQALGQGPQFIFQYYEEEERQRGNFPDRFSGHQFPNYSSELNVNALLLGDSALYLCASSSFPGEQYFGPGTRLLVL.

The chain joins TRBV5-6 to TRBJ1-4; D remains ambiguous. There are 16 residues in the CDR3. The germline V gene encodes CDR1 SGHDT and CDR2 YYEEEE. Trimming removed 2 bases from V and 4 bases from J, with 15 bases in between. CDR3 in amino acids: CASSLNDLGNNEKLFF. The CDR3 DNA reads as TGTGCCAGCAGCTTAAACGACTTGGGGAATAATGAAAAACTGTTTTTT. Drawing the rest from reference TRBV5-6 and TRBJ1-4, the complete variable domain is DAGVTQSPTHLIKTRGQQVTLRCSPKSGHDTVSWYQQALGQGPQFIFQYYEEEERQRGNFPDRFSGHQFPNYSSELNVNALLLGDSALYLCASSLNDLGNNEKLFFGSGTQLSVL.

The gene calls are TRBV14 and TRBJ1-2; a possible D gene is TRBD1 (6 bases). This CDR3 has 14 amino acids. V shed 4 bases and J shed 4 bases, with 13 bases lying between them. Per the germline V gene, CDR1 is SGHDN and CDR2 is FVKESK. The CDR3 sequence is CASSRKDSPYGYTF. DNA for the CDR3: TGTGCCAGCAGCCGCAAGGACAGCCCCTATGGCTACACCTTC.

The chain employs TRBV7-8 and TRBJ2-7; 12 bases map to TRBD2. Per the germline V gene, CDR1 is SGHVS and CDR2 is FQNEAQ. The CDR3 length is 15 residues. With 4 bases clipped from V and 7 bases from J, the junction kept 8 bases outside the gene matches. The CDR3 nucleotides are TGTGCCAGCAGCTCACTCTCTAGCGGGAGGGGGGAGCAGTACTTC. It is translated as CASSSLSSGRGEQYF.

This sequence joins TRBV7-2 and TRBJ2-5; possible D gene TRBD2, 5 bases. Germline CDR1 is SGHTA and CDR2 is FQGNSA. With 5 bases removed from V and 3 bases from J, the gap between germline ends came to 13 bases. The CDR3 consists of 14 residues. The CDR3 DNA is TGTGCCAGCAGCCCTCCGACTATTAAAGAGACCCAGTACTTC. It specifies CASSPPTIKETQYF.

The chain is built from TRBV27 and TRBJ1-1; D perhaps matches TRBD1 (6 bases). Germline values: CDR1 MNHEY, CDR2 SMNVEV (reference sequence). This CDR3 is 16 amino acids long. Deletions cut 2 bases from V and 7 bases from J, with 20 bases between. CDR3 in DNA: TGTGCCAGCAGTTTAACAGGGTTGAGAACACTAAGTGAAGCTTTCTTT. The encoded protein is CASSLTGLRTLSEAFF.

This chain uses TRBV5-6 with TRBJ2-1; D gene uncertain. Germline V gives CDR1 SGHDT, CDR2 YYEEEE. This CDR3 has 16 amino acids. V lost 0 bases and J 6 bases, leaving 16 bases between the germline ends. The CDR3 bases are TGTGCCAGCAGCTTGGATCGTGGCGTCCTCCCCAATGAGCAGTTCTTC. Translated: CASSLDRGVLPNEQFF.

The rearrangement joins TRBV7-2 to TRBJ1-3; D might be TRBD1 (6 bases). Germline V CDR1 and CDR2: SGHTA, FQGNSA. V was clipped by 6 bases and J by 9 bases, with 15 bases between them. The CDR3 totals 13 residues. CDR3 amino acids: CASSRFLGGTIYF. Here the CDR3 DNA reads TGTGCCAGCAGTCGGTTTTTAGGGGGCACCATATATTTT.

Written as DNA, the CDR3 is TGCGCCAGCAGTGAGTGGGCAGGGGGCGCGAAAAGCAACGAGCAGTACTTC. Protein sequence: CASSEWAGGAKSNEQYF. This sequence joins TRBV10-2 and TRBJ2-7; the match to TRBD1 covers 8 bases. CDR1 WSHSY and CDR2 SAAADI come from the germline V gene. V was clipped by 1 base and J by 5 bases; unmatched bases: 13. The CDR3 consists of 17 residues.

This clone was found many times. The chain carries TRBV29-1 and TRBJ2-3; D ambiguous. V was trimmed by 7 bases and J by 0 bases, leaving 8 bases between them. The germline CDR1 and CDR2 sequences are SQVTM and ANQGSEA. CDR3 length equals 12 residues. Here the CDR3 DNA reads TGCAGCGGACTTATTAGCACAGATACGCAGTATTTT. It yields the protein CSGLISTDTQYF.

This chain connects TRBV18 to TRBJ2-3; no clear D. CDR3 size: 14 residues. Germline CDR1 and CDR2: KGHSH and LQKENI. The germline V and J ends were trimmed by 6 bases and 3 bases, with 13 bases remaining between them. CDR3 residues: CASSSLSRTDTQYF. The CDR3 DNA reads TGTGCCAGCTCTTCCCTTTCCCGGACAGATACGCAGTATTTT.

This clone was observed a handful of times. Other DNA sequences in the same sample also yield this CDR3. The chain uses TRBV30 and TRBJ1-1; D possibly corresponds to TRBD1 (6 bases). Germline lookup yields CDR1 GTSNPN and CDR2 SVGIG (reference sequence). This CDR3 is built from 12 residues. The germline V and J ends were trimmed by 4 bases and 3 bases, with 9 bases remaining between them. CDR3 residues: CAWIQGHTEAFF. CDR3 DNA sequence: TGTGCCTGGATACAGGGCCACACTGAAGCTTTCTTT.

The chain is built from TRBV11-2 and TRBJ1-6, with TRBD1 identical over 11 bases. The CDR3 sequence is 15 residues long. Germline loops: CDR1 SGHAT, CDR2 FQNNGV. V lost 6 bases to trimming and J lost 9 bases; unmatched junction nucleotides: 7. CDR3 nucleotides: TGTGCCAGCAGAGAGCGGGGGACAGGGGGTTCACCCCTCCACTTT. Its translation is CASRERGTGGSPLHF.

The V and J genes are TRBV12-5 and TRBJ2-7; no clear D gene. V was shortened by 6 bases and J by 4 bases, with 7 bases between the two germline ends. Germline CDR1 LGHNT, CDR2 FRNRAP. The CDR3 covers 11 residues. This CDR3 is CASGPSYEQYF. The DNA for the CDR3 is TGTGCTAGTGGCCCGAGTTACGAGCAGTACTTC.

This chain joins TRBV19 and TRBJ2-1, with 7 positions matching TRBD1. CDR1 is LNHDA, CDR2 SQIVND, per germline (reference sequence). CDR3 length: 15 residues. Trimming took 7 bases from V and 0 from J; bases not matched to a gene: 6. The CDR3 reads CASNPTGSSYNEQFF. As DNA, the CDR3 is TGTGCCAGTAACCCGACAGGGAGCTCCTACAATGAGCAGTTCTTC.

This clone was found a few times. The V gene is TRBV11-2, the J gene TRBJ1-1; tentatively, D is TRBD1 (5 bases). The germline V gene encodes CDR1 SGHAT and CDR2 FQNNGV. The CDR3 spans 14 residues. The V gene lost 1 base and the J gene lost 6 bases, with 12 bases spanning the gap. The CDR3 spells CASSLVPGNAEAFF. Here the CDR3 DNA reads TGTGCCAGCAGCTTAGTGCCAGGGAATGCTGAAGCTTTCTTT.

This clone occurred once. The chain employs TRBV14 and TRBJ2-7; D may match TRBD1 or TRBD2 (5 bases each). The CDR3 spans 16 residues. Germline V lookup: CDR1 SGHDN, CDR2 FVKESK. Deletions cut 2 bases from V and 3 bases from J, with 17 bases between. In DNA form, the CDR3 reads TGTGCCAGCAGCCAACAAGAGTCCCTTGGGGGCTACGAGCAGTACTTC. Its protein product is CASSQQESLGGYEQYF.

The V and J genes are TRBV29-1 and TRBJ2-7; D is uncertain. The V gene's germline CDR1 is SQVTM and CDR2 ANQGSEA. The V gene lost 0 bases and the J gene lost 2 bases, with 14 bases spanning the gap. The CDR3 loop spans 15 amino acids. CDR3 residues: CSVEDRKGRAYEQYF. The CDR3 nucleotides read TGCAGCGTTGAAGATAGGAAGGGAAGGGCCTACGAGCAGTACTTC.

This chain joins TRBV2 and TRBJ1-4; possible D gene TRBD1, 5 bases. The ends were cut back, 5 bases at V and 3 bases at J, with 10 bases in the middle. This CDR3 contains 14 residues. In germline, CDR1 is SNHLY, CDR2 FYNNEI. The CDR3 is CASSTGLANEKLFF. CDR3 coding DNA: TGTGCCAGCAGTACGGGACTCGCTAATGAAAAACTGTTTTTT. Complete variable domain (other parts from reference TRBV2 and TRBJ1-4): EPEVTQTPSHQVTQMGQEVILRCVPISNHLYFYWYRQILGQKVEFLVSFYNNEISEKSEIFDDQFSVERPDGSNFTLKIRSTKLEDSAMYFCASSTGLANEKLFFGSGTQLSVL.

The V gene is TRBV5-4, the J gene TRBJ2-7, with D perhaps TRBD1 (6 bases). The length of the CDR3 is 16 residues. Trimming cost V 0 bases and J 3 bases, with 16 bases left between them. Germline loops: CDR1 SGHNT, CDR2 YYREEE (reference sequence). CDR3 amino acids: CASSLESTRGGYEQYF. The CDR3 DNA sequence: TGTGCCAGCAGCTTGGAATCAACCAGGGGCGGCTACGAGCAGTACTTC.

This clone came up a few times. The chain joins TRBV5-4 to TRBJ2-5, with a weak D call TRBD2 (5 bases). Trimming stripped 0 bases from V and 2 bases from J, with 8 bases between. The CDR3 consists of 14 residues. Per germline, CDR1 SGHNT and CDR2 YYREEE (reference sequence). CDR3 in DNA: TGTGCCAGCAGCTTGGGGATAGCGCAAGAGACCCAGTACTTC. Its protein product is CASSLGIAQETQYF.

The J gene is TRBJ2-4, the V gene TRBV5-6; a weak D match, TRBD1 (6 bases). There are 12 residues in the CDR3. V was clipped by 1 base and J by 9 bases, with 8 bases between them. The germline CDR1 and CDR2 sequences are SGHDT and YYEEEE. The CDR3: CASSLSTGIQYF. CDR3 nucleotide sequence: TGTGCCAGCAGCTTGTCGACAGGCATTCAGTACTTC.

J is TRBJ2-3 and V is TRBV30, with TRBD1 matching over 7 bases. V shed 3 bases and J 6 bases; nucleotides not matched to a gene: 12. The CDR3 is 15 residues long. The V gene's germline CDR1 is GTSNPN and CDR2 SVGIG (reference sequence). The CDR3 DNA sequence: TGTGCCTGGAGCCTGGACAGGAGGAGGTCGGATACGCAGTATTTT. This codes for CAWSLDRRRSDTQYF. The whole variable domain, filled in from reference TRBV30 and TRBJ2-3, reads SQTIHQWPATLVQPVGSPLSLECTVEGTSNPNLYWYRQAAGRGLQLLFYSVGIGQISSEVPQNLSASRPQDRQFILSSKKLLLSDSGFYLCAWSLDRRRSDTQYFGPGTRLTVL.

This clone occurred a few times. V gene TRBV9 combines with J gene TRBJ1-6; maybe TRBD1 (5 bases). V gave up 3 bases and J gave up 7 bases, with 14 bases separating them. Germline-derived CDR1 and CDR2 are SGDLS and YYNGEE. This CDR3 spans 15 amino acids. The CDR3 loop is CASSESGGTNSPLHF. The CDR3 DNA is TGTGCCAGCAGCGAAAGTGGGGGAACCAATTCACCCCTCCACTTT.